This T cell receptor beta chain was profiled in a study of shared clonotypes between healthy human individuals. About the research overall: Researchers assigned three CD4 naive, three CD4 memory, two CD8 naive and one CD8 memory plate to each donor. Findings and caveats of the study: The authors sampled blood alone, and tissue repertoires likely differ. Between a few donors, naive CD4 clonotypes were shared at a level of about 5%.

Study processing details: Junction-only sequences without quality scores came from ImmunoSEQ, so filtering differed. Method: immunoSEQ multiplex PCR; TCRdb's copy keeps in-frame clones and lacks some. Clonal size and the V and J genes are those of that table, whereas D and trimming came from the DNA. The table lists around 720,000 clones, roughly 73% of them singletons. As regards this clone: The target antigen is unknown.

The CDR3 has 11 residues. V lost 6 bases, J lost 15 bases, and 15 bases lay in between. Germline CDR1 and CDR2: DFQATT and SNEGSKA (reference sequence). The genes are TRBV20-1 and TRBJ1-6; tentatively, D is TRBD1 (6 bases). Input material: memory CD4+ T cells sorted from blood. Specified subset: CD45RA-negative fraction. This sequence was found in a woman under 40 in good health. CDR3 coding DNA: TGCAGTGCCCCCGGCACAGGGTTCCTCCACTTT. As protein: CSAPGTGFLHF.